These 27 T cell receptor beta chains originate from one sample sequenced in a study of cytomegalovirus exposure and HLA in healthy donors. The PCR was carried out with 60 Vbeta primers and 13 Jbeta primers. The repertoire was sequenced with immunoSEQ multiplex PCR; TCRdb's copy has only in-frame clones and lacks some. In the table there are 200,000 to 250,000 clones, about three quarters of which are singletons. The sequenced sample consisted of PBMCs. These receptors were obtained from a man between 18 and 35 years old in good health and CMV-seronegative.

This chain links TRBV7-2 with TRBJ2-3, with 10 bases aligning to TRBD2. The CDR3 runs 16 residues. J was trimmed by 2 bases and V by 5 bases; bases with no gene match: 7. Looked up from germline, CDR1 is SGHTA and CDR2 is FQGNSA. Here the CDR3 DNA reads TGTGCCAGCAGCCTCGGACTAGCGGAGGCCACAGATACGCAGTATTTT. It is translated as CASSLGLAEATDTQYF.

The chain uses TRBV4-3 and TRBJ1-5, with D possibly TRBD1 on 6 matching bases. CDR3 length equals 14 residues. CDR1 LGHNA and CDR2 YSLEER come from the germline V gene. Trimming removed 1 base from V and 3 bases from J, with 7 bases in between. The CDR3 here is CASSQGTDNQPQHF. The CDR3 DNA follows: TGCGCCAGCAGCCAAGGGACAGACAATCAGCCCCAGCATTTT.

This chain links TRBV19 with TRBJ2-7; 12 positions agree with TRBD2. Germline V gives CDR1 LNHDA, CDR2 SQIVND (reference sequence). The CDR3 covers 14 residues. The V segment lost 6 bases and the J segment 0 bases; nucleotides outside the gene matches: 0. In DNA form, the CDR3 reads TGTGCCAGTAGGACTAGCGGGAGCTCCTACGAGCAGTACTTC. Translating it yields CASRTSGSSYEQYF.

This clone was recorded a few times. This chain uses TRBV28 with TRBJ2-1; no definite D call. Germline assignment: CDR1 MDHEN and CDR2 SYDVKM. The CDR3 contains 10 residues. Trimming stripped 8 bases from V and 7 bases from J, with 6 bases between. The chain's CDR3 is CASQSNEQFF. The CDR3 DNA reads as TGTGCCAGCCAATCAAATGAGCAGTTCTTC.

V usage is TRBV7-9 and J usage is TRBJ2-5, with 11 bases identical to TRBD2. This CDR3 is built from 15 residues. Germline V gene sequence: CDR1 SEHNR, CDR2 FQNEAQ (reference sequence). V was pared by 6 bases and J by 5 bases, with 8 bases of the junction left unmatched. The CDR3 protein is CASSPGLAGSETQYF. DNA for the CDR3: TGTGCCAGCAGTCCCGGACTAGCGGGTTCGGAGACCCAGTACTTC.

This clone appeared a few times. The chain has TRBV18 and TRBJ2-1, with 10 bases aligning to TRBD1. The CDR3 spans 15 residues. Germline CDR1 reads KGHSH; CDR2 reads LQKENI. V was pared by 5 bases and J by 3 bases, with 4 bases of the junction left unmatched. The CDR3 coding sequence is TGTGCCAGCTCAACCGGGACAGGGGACTACAATGAGCAGTTCTTC. Amino acids: CASSTGTGDYNEQFF.

This rearrangement joins TRBV29-1 to TRBJ2-7, with D possibly matching TRBD1 (5 bases). The germline gives CDR1 SQVTM, CDR2 ANQGSEA. V was pared by 4 bases and J by 0 bases, with 13 bases between. The CDR3 is 14 residues long. Here the CDR3 reads CSVVQGLSSYEQYF. DNA for the CDR3: TGCAGCGTTGTTCAGGGCCTCAGCTCCTACGAGCAGTACTTC.

This clone was seen a single time. V is TRBV6-1 and J is TRBJ2-7, with D perhaps TRBD2 (6 bases). The CDR3 runs to 16 residues. Looked up from germline, CDR1 is MNHNS and CDR2 is SASEGT. Trimming took off 1 base at V and 6 bases at J, with 19 bases between the two ends. The CDR3, as DNA: TGTGCCAGCAGTGAAGGAGAAGGCGGGGCTCCCATCGAGCAGTACTTC. Encoded protein: CASSEGEGGAPIEQYF.

V gene TRBV7-8 combines with J gene TRBJ2-3, with 13 bases matching TRBD2. CDR1 is SGHVS and CDR2 is FQNEAQ in the germline V gene. The CDR3 has 19 amino acids. V shed 0 bases and J 3 bases; nucleotides not matched to a gene: 9. CDR3 loop: CASSLALRTSGRGTDTQYF. The CDR3 DNA is TGTGCCAGCAGCTTAGCATTAAGGACTAGCGGGAGAGGGACAGATACGCAGTATTTT.

CDR3 region: CASSLERTGSLETQYF. The CDR3 DNA reads TGTGCCAGCAGCTTAGAGCGGACAGGGAGTCTAGAGACCCAGTACTTC. The chain has TRBV7-9 and TRBJ2-5; TRBD1 aligns across 8 bases. The CDR3 has 16 residues. Germline lookup yields CDR1 SEHNR and CDR2 FQNEAQ (reference sequence). V trimming: 1 base; J trimming: 4 bases; junction bases outside the gene matches: 8.

To note about this clone: This sample includes further DNA sequences coding for the same CDR3. This chain uses TRBV5-4 with TRBJ2-5, with TRBD1 matching 10 bases. The CDR3 has 14 residues. Losses at the gene ends were 4 bases for V and 5 bases for J; bases not matched to a gene: 5. CDR1 and CDR2 from the germline V gene are SGHNT and YYREEE (reference sequence). Written as DNA, the CDR3 is TGTGCCAGCAGCCTCGGGACAGGGGAGGAGACCCAGTACTTC. It specifies CASSLGTGEETQYF.

This chain links TRBV6-5 with TRBJ2-7; weak D call: TRBD2 (6 bases). This CDR3 is 13 amino acids long. The germline gives CDR1 MNHEY, CDR2 SVGAGI. V was shortened by 5 bases and J by 4 bases, with 12 bases between the two germline ends. CDR3 amino acids: CASSRAGRYEQYF. CDR3 nucleotide sequence: TGTGCCAGCAGTAGAGCGGGTCGGTACGAGCAGTACTTC.

The genes are TRBV5-1 and TRBJ2-5; D may be TRBD2 (5 bases). With 7 bases removed from V and 4 bases from J, the gap between germline ends came to 14 bases. Germline V lookup: CDR1 SGHRS, CDR2 YFSETQ. The CDR3 has 13 residues. CDR3 residues: CASFGGYRETQYF. The DNA of the CDR3 is TGCGCCAGCTTTGGCGGGTACCGAGAGACCCAGTACTTC.

The V gene is TRBV27, the J gene TRBJ1-5; D is possibly TRBD1 (6 bases). CDR3 length: 16 residues. Germline assignment: CDR1 MNHEY and CDR2 SMNVEV (reference sequence). Trimming removed 3 bases from V and 5 bases from J, with 17 bases in between. The CDR3 is CASSFMGAGAHQPQHF. The CDR3 DNA follows: TGTGCCAGCAGTTTCATGGGGGCAGGGGCCCATCAGCCCCAGCATTTT.

In this sample, this clone turned up a few times. The identical CDR3 is also encoded by other nucleotide sequences in the sample. This chain connects TRBV19 to TRBJ2-1; 9 bases match TRBD2. The CDR3 is 14 residues long. Per germline, CDR1 LNHDA and CDR2 SQIVND (reference sequence). V lost 4 bases and J lost 4; bases outside the gene matches: 2. The CDR3 spells CASSSGGDYNEQFF. The DNA for the CDR3 is TGTGCCAGTAGTAGCGGGGGGGATTACAATGAGCAGTTCTTC.

This clone was counted once. The chain recombines TRBV11-1 with TRBJ2-7; 7 bases are a match to TRBD2. CDR3 length: 15 residues. The junction had 12 bases not matched to a gene; V was cut back by 6 bases and J by 4 bases. CDR1 and CDR2 from the germline V gene are SGHAT and FQDESV (reference sequence). The CDR3 reads CASSSSAGAAYEQYF. CDR3 bases: TGTGCCAGCAGTTCTAGCGCGGGAGCGGCGTACGAGCAGTACTTC.

This chain connects TRBV27 to TRBJ2-3; 9 bases map to TRBD1. From germline, CDR1 is MNHEY and CDR2 SMNVEV (reference sequence). The trim removed 7 bases at V and 2 bases at J, leaving 7 bases unmatched. CDR3 length: 15 residues. The CDR3 bases are TGTGCCAGCAACGGACAGGGGTTTAACACAGATACGCAGTATTTT. Amino acids: CASNGQGFNTDTQYF.

The chain combines TRBV7-6 with TRBJ2-1; D perhaps matches TRBD1 (5 bases). Germline loops: CDR1 SGHVS, CDR2 FNYEAQ. The CDR3 is made up of 16 amino acids. Trimming cost V 5 bases and J 8 bases, with 22 bases left between them. The CDR3 reads CASSHRRGPQAHEQFF. CDR3 DNA: TGTGCCAGCAGCCACAGGCGCGGACCCCAGGCCCATGAGCAGTTCTTC.

The chain joins TRBV7-9 to TRBJ2-4, with 8 bases matching TRBD1. The CDR3 sequence is 16 residues long. Germline CDR1 reads SEHNR; CDR2 reads FQNEAQ (reference sequence). Germline trimming cut 5 bases from V and 0 bases from J; bases unmatched to any gene: 6. CDR3 nucleotide sequence: TGTGCCAGCAGCGAAACAGGGGGACTAGCCAAAAACATTCAGTACTTC. Protein: CASSETGGLAKNIQYF. Filled out from reference TRBV7-9 and TRBJ2-4, the complete variable domain reads DTGVSQNPRHKITKRGQNVTFRCDPISEHNRLYWYRQTLGQGPEFLTYFQNEAQLEKSRLLSDRFSAERPKGSFSTLEIQRTEQGDSAMYLCASSETGGLAKNIQYFGAGTRLSVL.

This chain uses TRBV5-5 with TRBJ2-1, with 7 positions matching TRBD2. The CDR3 sequence is 16 residues long. The junction had 13 bases not matched to a gene; V was cut back by 5 bases and J by 5 bases. Per germline, CDR1 SGHKS and CDR2 YYEKEE (reference sequence). The CDR3 DNA follows: TGTGCCAGCAGTTCCACGGGGGGTCAGGGTCACAATGAGCAGTTCTTC. Translating gives CASSSTGGQGHNEQFF. Based on the CDR3 plus reference TRBV5-5 and TRBJ2-1, the full variable domain is DAGVTQSPTHLIKTRGQQVTLRCSPISGHKSVSWYQQVLGQGPQFIFQYYEKEERGRGNFPDRFSARQFPNYSSELNVNALLLGDSALYLCASSSTGGQGHNEQFFGPGTRLTVL.

J is TRBJ1-3 and V is TRBV11-2; D remains unclear. This CDR3 is 16 amino acids long. Between the trimmed V and J ends, which lost 4 bases and 4 bases, there was a span of 17 bases. Germline-derived CDR1 and CDR2 are SGHAT and FQNNGV. The CDR3 coding sequence is TGTGCCAGCAGCTCCATAGCGCTCCACAAGGGAAACACCATATATTTT. It yields the protein CASSSIALHKGNTIYF.

Here the CDR3 reads CASQSAGTYNEQFF. CDR3 DNA sequence: TGTGCCAGCCAATCAGCGGGAACCTACAATGAGCAGTTCTTC. The chain combines TRBV19 with TRBJ2-1; 7 nucleotides agree with TRBD2. Per germline, CDR1 LNHDA and CDR2 SQIVND (reference sequence). J gave up 2 bases and V 9 bases, and 7 bases lay outside the gene matches. The CDR3 totals 14 residues. The full variable domain, completed using reference TRBV19 and TRBJ2-1, is DGGITQSPKYLFRKEGQNVTLSCEQNLNHDAMYWYRQDPGQGLRLIYYSQIVNDFQKGDIAEGYSVSREKKESFPLTVTSAQKNPTAFYLCASQSAGTYNEQFFGPGTRLTVL.

The chain recombines TRBV28 with TRBJ1-5; the match to TRBD1 covers 9 bases. This CDR3 spans 17 amino acids. Per the germline V gene, CDR1 is MDHEN and CDR2 is SYDVKM. V dropped 4 bases and J dropped 5; count of bases not matched to a gene: 12. The CDR3 DNA reads TGTGCCAGCAGTTCCACCCGGGACAGGGCTCGGGATCAGCCCCAGCATTTT. This sequence encodes CASSSTRDRARDQPQHF.

This clone was detected once. The genes are TRBV5-1 and TRBJ2-7, with 8 nucleotides matching TRBD1. This CDR3 spans 13 amino acids. After removal of 7 bases from V and 1 base from J, the junction contained 4 bases not matched to a gene. Germline CDR1 is SGHRS and CDR2 is YFSETQ. The DNA of the CDR3 is TGCGCCAGCGGACAGGGCATTTCCTACGAGCAGTACTTC. Protein sequence: CASGQGISYEQYF. The full variable domain, completed using reference TRBV5-1 and TRBJ2-7, is KAGVTQTPRYLIKTRGQQVTLSCSPISGHRSVSWYQQTPGQGLQFLFEYFSETQRNKGNFPGRFSGRQFSNSRSEMNVSTLELGDSALYLCASGQGISYEQYFGPGTRLTVT.

The chain recombines TRBV5-1 with TRBJ2-4; D is possibly TRBD2 (7 bases). Germline V CDR1 and CDR2: SGHRS, YFSETQ. The CDR3 is 13 residues long. Trimming removed 2 bases from V and 5 bases from J, with 8 bases in between. This CDR3 is CASSLGGENIQYF. CDR3 nucleotides: TGCGCCAGCAGCTTAGGGGGGGAAAACATTCAGTACTTC. The whole variable domain, remainder taken from reference TRBV5-1 and TRBJ2-4, is KAGVTQTPRYLIKTRGQQVTLSCSPISGHRSVSWYQQTPGQGLQFLFEYFSETQRNKGNFPGRFSGRQFSNSRSEMNVSTLELGDSALYLCASSLGGENIQYFGAGTRLSVL.

The V gene is TRBV28, the J gene TRBJ2-7, with D possibly being TRBD1 (5 bases). Per germline, CDR1 MDHEN and CDR2 SYDVKM. Trimming left V 5 bases short and J 3 bases short, with 17 bases between. The CDR3 totals 15 residues. CDR3 region: CASSKPTEAYYEQYF. The CDR3 DNA sequence: TGTGCCAGCAGTAAACCGACAGAGGCTTACTACGAGCAGTACTTC.

This chain connects TRBV2 to TRBJ2-7; 12 bases are a match to TRBD2. Per the germline V gene, CDR1 is SNHLY and CDR2 is FYNNEI. V was pared by 4 bases and J by 2 bases, with 18 bases of the junction left unmatched. There are 20 residues in the CDR3. The CDR3 here is CASSAPPRPTSGGYTYEQYF. The CDR3 coding sequence is TGTGCCAGCAGTGCGCCCCCCCGACCGACTAGCGGGGGCTACACCTACGAGCAGTACTTC. The full variable domain, with the rest looked up from reference TRBV2 and TRBJ2-7, is EPEVTQTPSHQVTQMGQEVILRCVPISNHLYFYWYRQILGQKVEFLVSFYNNEISEKSEIFDDQFSVERPDGSNFTLKIRSTKLEDSAMYFCASSAPPRPTSGGYTYEQYFGPGTRLTVT.